This record concerns one T cell receptor (beta chain) sequence. Its antigen is unidentified. This record comes from a study of early T cells in non-severe SARS-CoV-2 infection. Study information: The sequenced material was bulk RNA from unsorted whole blood, and its chains were unpaired. Whole-study results and caveats: Database matching using VDJdb favored anti-spike CD8 responses, with private and CD4 specificities left missing.

Attachment of unique molecular identifiers to individual cDNA molecules was performed. TCRdb called the 5' RACE reads again in MiXCR, with one record for every CDR3 protein. The sample lists fewer than 60,000 distinct CDR3 sequences, approximately 11% occurring once. CDR3 length: 14 residues. V was pared by 6 bases and J by 2 bases, with 6 bases of the junction left unmatched. This receptor was identified in an adult who was a healthcare worker with PCR-confirmed SARS-CoV-2 infection or an uninfected control (not recorded which). Sample: whole blood. This chain links TRBV12-3 or TRBV12-4 with TRBJ1-1; 7 bases map to TRBD1. The CDR3 loop reads CASRVDRRNTEAFF. DNA of the CDR3: TGTGCCAGCAGAGTGGACAGGCGAAACACTGAAGCTTTCTTT.